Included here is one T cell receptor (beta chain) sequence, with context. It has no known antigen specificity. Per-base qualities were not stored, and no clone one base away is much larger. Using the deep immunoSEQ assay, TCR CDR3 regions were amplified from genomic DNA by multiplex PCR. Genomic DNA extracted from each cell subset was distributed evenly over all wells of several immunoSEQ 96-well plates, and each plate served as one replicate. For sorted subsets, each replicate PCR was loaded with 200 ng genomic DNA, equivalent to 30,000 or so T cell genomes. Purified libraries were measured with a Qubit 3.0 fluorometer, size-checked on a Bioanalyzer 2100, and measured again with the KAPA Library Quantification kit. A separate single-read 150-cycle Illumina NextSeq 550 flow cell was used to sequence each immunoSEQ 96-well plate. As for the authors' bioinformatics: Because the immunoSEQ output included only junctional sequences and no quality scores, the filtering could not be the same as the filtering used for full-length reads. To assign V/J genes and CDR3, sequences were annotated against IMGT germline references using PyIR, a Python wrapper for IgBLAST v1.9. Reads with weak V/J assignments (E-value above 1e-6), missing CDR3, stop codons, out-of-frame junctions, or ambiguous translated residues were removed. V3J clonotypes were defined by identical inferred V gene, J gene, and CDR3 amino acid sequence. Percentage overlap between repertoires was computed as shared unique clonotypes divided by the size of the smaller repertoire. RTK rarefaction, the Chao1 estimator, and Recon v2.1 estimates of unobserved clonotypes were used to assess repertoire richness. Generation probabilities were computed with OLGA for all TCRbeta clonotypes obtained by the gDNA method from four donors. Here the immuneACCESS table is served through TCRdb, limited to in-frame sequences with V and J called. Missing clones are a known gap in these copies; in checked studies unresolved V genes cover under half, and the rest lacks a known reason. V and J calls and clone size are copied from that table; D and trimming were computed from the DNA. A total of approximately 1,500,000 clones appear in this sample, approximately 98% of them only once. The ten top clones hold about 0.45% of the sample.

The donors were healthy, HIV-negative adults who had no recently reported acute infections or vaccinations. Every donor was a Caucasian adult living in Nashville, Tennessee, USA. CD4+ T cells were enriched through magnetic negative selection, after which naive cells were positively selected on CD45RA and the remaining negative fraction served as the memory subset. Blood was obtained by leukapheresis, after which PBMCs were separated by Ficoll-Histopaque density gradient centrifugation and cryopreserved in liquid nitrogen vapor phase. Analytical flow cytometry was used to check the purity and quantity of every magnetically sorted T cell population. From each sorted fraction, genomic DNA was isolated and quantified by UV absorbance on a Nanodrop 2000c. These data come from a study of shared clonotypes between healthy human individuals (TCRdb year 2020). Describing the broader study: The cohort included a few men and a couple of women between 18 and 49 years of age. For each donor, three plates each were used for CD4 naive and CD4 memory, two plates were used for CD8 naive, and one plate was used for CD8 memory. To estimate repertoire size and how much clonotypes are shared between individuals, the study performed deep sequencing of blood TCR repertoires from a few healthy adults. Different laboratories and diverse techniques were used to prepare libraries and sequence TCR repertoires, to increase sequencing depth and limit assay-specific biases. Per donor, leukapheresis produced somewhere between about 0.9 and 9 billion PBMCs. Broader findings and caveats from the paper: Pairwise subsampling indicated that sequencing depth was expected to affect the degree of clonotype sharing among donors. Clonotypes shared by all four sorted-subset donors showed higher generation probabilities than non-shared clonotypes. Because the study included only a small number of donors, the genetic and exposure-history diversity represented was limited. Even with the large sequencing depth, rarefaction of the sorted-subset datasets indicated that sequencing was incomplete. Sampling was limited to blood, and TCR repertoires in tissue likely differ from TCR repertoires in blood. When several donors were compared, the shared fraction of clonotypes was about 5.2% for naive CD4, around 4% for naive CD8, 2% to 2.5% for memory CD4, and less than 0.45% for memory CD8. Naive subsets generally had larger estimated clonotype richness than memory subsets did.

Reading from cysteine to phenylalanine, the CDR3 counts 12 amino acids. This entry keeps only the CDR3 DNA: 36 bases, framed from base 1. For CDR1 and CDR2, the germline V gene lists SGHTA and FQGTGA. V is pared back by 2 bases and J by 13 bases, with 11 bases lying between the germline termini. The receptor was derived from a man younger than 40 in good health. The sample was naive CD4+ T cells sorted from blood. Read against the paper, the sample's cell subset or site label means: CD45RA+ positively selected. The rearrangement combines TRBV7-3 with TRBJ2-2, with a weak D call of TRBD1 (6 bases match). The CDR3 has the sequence CASSLGTIGLFF. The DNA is TGTGCCAGCAGCTTAGGGACAATCGGGCTGTTTTTT.